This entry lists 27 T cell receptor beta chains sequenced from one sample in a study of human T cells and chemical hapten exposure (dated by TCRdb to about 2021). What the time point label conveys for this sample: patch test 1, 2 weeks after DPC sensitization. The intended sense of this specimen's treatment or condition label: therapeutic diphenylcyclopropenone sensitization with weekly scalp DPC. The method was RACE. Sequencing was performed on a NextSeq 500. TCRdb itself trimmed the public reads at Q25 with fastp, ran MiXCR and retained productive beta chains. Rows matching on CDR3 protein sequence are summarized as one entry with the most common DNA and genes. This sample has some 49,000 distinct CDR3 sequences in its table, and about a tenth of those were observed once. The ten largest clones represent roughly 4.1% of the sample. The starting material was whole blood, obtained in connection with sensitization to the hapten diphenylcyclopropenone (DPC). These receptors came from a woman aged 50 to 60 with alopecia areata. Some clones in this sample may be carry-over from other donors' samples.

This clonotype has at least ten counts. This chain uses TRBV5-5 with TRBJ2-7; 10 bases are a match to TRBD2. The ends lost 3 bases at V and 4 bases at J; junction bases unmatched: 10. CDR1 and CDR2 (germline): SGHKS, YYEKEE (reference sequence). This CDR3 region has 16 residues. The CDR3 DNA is TGTGCCAGCAGCTACCGACTAGCGGGTTCGGGGTACGAGCAGTACTTC. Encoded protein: CASSYRLAGSGYEQYF.

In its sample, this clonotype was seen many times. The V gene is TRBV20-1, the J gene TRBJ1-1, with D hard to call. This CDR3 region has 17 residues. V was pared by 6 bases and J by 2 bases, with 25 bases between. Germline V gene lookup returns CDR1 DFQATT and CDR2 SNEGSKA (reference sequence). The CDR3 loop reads CSALPTHQSPLNTEAFF. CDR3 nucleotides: TGCAGTGCCCTCCCTACACACCAAAGCCCCCTTAACACTGAAGCTTTCTTT.

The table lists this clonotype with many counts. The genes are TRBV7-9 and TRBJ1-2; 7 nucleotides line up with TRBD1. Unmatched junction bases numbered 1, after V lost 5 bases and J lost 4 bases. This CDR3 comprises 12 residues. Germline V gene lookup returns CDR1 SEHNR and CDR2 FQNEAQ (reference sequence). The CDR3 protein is CASSGDSYGYTF. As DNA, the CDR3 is TGTGCCAGCAGCGGGGACAGCTATGGCTACACCTTC.

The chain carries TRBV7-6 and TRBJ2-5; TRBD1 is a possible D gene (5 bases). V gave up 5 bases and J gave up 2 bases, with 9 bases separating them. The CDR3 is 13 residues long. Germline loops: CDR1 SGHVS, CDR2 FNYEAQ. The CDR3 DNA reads TGTGCCAGCAGCCCAAGACAGCAAGAGACCCAGTACTTC. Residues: CASSPRQQETQYF.

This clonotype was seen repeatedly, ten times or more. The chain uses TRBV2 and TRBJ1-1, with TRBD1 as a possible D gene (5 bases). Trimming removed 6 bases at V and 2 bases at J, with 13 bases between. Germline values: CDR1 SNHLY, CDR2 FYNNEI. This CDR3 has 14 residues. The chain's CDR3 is CASSPHQGNTEAFF. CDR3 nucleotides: TGTGCCAGCAGCCCCCATCAGGGAAACACTGAAGCTTTCTTT.

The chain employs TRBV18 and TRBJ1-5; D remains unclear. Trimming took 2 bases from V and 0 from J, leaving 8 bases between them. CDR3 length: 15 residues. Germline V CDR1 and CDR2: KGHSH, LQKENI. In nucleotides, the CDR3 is TGTGCCAGCTCACCAATCAGTCATAGCAATCAGCCCCAGCATTTT. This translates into CASSPISHSNQPQHF.

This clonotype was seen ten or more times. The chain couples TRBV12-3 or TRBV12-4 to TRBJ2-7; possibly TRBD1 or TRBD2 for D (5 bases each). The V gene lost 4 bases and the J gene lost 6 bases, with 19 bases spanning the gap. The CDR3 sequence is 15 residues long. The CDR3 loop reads CASSSITPAGSEQYF. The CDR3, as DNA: TGTGCCAGCAGTTCAATAACGCCGGCAGGGAGCGAGCAGTACTTC.

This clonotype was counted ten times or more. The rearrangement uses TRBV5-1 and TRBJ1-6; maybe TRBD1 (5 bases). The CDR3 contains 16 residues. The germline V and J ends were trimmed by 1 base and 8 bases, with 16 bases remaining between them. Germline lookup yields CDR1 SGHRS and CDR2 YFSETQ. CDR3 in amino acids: CASSLSARDGYSPLHF. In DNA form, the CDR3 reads TGCGCCAGCAGCTTGAGCGCTAGGGACGGCTATTCACCCCTCCACTTT.

The DNA for the CDR3 is TGTGCCAGCTTTTCTGAAGCGGGGCGTCTGACGCAGTATTTT. Translated, it gives CASFSEAGRLTQYF. The V gene is TRBV12-3 or TRBV12-4, the J gene TRBJ2-3, with TRBD2 matching over 7 bases. V lost 8 bases and J lost 9; bases outside the gene matches: 14. The CDR3 consists of 14 residues.

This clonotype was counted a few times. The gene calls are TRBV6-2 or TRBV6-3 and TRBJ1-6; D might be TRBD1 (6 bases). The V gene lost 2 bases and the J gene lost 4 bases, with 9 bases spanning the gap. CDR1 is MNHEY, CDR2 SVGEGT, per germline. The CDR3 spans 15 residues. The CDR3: CASSYRTAYNSPLHF. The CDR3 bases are TGTGCCAGCAGTTACCGGACAGCGTATAATTCACCCCTCCACTTT.

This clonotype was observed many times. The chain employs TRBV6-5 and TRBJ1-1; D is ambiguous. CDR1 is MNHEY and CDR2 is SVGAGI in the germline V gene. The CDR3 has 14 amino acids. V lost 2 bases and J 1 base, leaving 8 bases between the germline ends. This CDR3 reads CASSYTITNTEAFF. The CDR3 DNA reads TGTGCCAGCAGTTACACCATAACGAACACTGAAGCTTTCTTT.

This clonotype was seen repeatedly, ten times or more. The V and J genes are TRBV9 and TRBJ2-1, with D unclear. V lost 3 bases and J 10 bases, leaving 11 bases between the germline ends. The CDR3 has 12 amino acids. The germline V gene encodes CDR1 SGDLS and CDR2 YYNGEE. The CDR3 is CASSAGREEQFF. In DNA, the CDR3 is TGTGCCAGCAGCGCCGGCCGTGAGGAGCAGTTCTTC.

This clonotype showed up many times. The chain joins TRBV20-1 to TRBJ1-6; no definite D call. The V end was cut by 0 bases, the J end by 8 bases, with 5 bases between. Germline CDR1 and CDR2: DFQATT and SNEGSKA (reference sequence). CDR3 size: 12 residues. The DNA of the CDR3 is TGCAGTGCTAGAGATGACGATTCACCCCTCCACTTT. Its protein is CSARDDDSPLHF.

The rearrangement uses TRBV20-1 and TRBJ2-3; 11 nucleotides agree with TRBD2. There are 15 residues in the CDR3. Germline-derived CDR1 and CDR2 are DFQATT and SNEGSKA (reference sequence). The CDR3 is CNATTSGTSTDTQYF. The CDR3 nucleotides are TGCAATGCCACGACTAGCGGGACTAGCACAGATACGCAGTATTTT.

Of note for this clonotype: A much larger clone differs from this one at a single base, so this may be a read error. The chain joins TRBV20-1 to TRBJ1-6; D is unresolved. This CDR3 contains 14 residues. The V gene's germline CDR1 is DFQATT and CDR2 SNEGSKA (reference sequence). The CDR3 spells CSARAGLYNSPLNF. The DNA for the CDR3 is TGCAGTGCTAGGGCAGGCCTCTATAATTCACCCCTCAACTTT.

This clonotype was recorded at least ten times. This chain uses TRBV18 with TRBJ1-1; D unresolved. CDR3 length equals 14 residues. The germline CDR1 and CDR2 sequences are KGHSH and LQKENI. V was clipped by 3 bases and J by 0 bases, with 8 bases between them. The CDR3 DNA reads TGTGCCAGCTCACCCGGGCAATTGAACACTGAAGCTTTCTTT. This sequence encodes CASSPGQLNTEAFF.

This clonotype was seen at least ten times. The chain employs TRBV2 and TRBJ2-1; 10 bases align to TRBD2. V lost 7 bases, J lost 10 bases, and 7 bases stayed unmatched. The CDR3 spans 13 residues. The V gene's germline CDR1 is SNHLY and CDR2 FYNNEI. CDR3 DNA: TGTGCCAGCACCCAGCGGGAGGGCTGGGAGCAGTTCTTC. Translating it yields CASTQREGWEQFF.

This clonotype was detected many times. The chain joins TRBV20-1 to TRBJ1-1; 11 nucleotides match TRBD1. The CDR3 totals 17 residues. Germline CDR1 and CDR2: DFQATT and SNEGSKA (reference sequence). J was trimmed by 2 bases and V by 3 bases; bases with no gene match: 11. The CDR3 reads CSARGPGQGVGNTEAFF. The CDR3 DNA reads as TGCAGTGCTAGGGGTCCGGGACAGGGGGTCGGAAACACTGAAGCTTTCTTT.

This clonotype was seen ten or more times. The CDR3 coding sequence is TGCGCCAGCAGCCAAGATTACCCGGGGAGCTACGAGCAGTACTTC. Protein product: CASSQDYPGSYEQYF. The J gene is TRBJ2-7, the V gene TRBV4-1; D might be TRBD2 (5 bases). This CDR3 contains 15 residues. The V end lost 0 bases, the J end lost 3 bases, and 12 bases lay between the germline ends. Germline-derived CDR1 and CDR2 are MGHRA and YSYEKL.

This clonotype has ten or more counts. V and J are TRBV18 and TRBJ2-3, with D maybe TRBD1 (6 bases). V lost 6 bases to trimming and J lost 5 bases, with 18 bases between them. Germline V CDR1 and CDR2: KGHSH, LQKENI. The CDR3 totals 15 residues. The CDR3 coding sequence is TGTGCCAGCTCTCAAACGACAGGTCATGGAGATACGCAGTATTTT. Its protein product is CASSQTTGHGDTQYF.

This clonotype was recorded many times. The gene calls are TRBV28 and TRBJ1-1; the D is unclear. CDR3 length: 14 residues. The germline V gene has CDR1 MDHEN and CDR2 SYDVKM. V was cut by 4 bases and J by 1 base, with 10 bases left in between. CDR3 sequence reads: CASSSPGGNTEAFF. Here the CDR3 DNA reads TGTGCCAGCAGTTCCCCAGGAGGGAACACTGAAGCTTTCTTT.

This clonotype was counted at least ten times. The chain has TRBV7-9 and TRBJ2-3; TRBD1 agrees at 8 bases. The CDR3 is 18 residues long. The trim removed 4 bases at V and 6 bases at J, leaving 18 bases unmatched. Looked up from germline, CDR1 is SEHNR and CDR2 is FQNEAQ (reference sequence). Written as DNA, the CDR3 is TGTGCCAGCAGCTCCCACATCACGGGCAGGGGGCCGGTGGATACGCAGTATTTT. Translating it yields CASSSHITGRGPVDTQYF. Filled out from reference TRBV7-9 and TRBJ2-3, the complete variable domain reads DTGVSQNPRHKITKRGQNVTFRCDPISEHNRLYWYRQTLGQGPEFLTYFQNEAQLEKSRLLSDRFSAERPKGSFSTLEIQRTEQGDSAMYLCASSSHITGRGPVDTQYFGPGTRLTVL.

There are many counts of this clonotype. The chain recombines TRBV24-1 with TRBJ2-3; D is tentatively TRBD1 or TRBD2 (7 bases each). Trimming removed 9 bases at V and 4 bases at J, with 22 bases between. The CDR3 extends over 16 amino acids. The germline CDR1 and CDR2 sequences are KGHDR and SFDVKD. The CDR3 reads CATAGAQGFLADTQYF. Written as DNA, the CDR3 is TGTGCCACCGCGGGGGCACAGGGGTTCTTAGCAGATACGCAGTATTTT.

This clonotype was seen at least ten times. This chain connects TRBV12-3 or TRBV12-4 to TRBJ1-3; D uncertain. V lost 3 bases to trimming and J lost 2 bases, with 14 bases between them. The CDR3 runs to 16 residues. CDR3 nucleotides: TGTGCCAGCAGTTTCTCATTATCCGGGCCTGGAAACACCATATATTTT. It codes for CASSFSLSGPGNTIYF.

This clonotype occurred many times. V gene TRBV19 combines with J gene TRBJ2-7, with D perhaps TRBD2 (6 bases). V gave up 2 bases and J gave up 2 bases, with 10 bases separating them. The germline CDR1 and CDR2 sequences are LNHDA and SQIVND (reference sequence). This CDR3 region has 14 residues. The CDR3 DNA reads TGTGCCAGTAGTATAAGGGGCGGGACCTACGAGCAGTACTTC. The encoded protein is CASSIRGGTYEQYF.

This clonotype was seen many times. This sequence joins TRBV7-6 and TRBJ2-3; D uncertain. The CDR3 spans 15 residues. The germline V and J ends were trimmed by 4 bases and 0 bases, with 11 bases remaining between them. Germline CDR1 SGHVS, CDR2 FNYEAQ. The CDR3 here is CASSSPLESTDTQYF. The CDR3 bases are TGTGCCAGCAGCTCCCCACTGGAGAGCACAGATACGCAGTATTTT.

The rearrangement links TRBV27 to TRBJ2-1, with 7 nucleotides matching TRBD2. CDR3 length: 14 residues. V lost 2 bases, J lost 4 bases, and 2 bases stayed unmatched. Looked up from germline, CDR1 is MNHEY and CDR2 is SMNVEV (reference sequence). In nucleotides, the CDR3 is TGTGCCAGCAGTTTACAGGGAGGGTACAATGAGCAGTTCTTC. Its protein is CASSLQGGYNEQFF.